The 8 T cell receptor beta chains presented below share a single source sample, sequenced in a study of blood T cells in healthy people across ages. A sample-barcoded 5' primer and a J-beta primer mix were used in a second PCR of roughly 6 to 11 cycles. TCRdb called the 5' RACE reads again in MiXCR, with one record for every CDR3 protein. The repertoire consists of approximately 880,000 distinct CDR3 sequences, with about 44% occurring once and the leading ten covering over 10%. Sequencing input: blood. All receptors come from a man aged 25 to 40 in good health.

The genes are TRBV24-1 and TRBJ2-7, with TRBD1 matching over 7 bases. Losses at the gene ends were 4 bases for V and 8 bases for J; bases not matched to a gene: 4. The germline V gene has CDR1 KGHDR and CDR2 SFDVKD. The CDR3 has 12 residues. The CDR3, as DNA: TGTGCCACCAGTGAATCGGGACAGAAGCAGTACTTC. Its translation is CATSESGQKQYF.

The chain joins TRBV10-2 to TRBJ2-4, with D possibly TRBD1 on 5 matching bases. The J call may be mistaken, given a closer DNA end match to TRBJ2-7. The CDR3 is 14 amino acids. Germline V lookup: CDR1 WSHSY, CDR2 SAAADI. For the CDR3, the DNA is TGCGCCAGCACTGGGCAGGGCCACGGATACGAGCAGTACTTC. Amino acid sequence: CASTGQGHGYEQYF.

The chain links TRBV10-3 to TRBJ1-4; D remains unclear. CDR1 ENHRY and CDR2 SYGVKD come from the germline V gene. V was pared by 0 bases and J by 3 bases, with 8 bases between. The CDR3 runs to 15 residues. The CDR3 region has the DNA TGTGCCATCAGTGAGTCGGGGTTGTCTAATGAAAAACTGTTTTTT. It encodes CAISESGLSNEKLFF.

This clonotype came up many times. The rearrangement joins TRBV29-1 to TRBJ2-3, with 12 bases that match TRBD2. This CDR3 comprises 14 residues. The germline CDR1 and CDR2 sequences are SQVTM and ANQGSEA. V lost 7 bases and J lost 10; bases outside the gene matches: 12. This CDR3 reads CSGCSLAGGRAQYF. As DNA, the CDR3 is TGCAGCGGTTGTTCACTAGCGGGGGGACGCGCGCAGTATTTT.

A few counts support this clonotype. The genes are TRBV28 and TRBJ1-4; D gene unclear. Germline V gene data show CDR1 as MDHEN and CDR2 as SYDVKM. V was shortened by 2 bases and J by 8 bases, with 6 bases between the two germline ends. The CDR3 has 12 residues. CDR3 bases: TGTGCCAGCAGTTTAAAGGACGAAAAACTGTTTTTT. Translation gives CASSLKDEKLFF.

This clonotype was recorded at least ten times. The chain carries TRBV10-3 and TRBJ2-7, with 8 bases identical to TRBD2. Losses at the gene ends were 8 bases for V and 1 base for J; bases not matched to a gene: 4. This CDR3 region has 13 residues. The germline V gene encodes CDR1 ENHRY and CDR2 SYGVKD. The CDR3: CAIAGGGSYEQYF. CDR3 DNA sequence: TGTGCCATCGCTGGCGGGGGGTCCTACGAGCAGTACTTC.

For this clonotype: An end of the junction differs from the germline gene, which may be a read error. The rearrangement joins TRBV6-4 to TRBJ2-3, with TRBD1 identical over 7 bases. CDR1 is MRHNA, CDR2 SNTAGT, per germline. The CDR3 has 15 residues. CDR3 protein: CACSGQATSTDTQYF. For the CDR3, the DNA is TGTGCCTGCAGTGGACAGGCGACTTCGACAGATACGCAGTATTTT.

This clonotype was observed a few times. J is TRBJ2-1 and V is TRBV4-3, with 11 bases aligning to TRBD2. The CDR3 is 17 amino acids. Losses at the gene ends were 0 bases for V and 2 bases for J; bases not matched to a gene: 3. Per germline, CDR1 LGHNA and CDR2 YSLEER. The CDR3 region is CASSQDASGGTYNEQFF. CDR3 coding DNA: TGCGCCAGCAGCCAAGATGCTAGCGGGGGGACCTACAATGAGCAGTTCTTC.